This TCR beta chain was sequenced in a study of blood T cell repertoires in COVID-19. At the level of the study: The analysed material was cDNA or gDNA that came from T cells, B-cell-depleted T cells, or PBMCs.

One Seattle source followed patients from active infection through their disease course. Sequencing was performed with immunoSEQ multiplex PCR; in TCRdb, only in-frame clones are kept and a portion is missing. The profile shows fewer than 200,000 clones, around four fifths of them singletons. CDR1 and CDR2 from the germline V gene are LNHDA and SQIVND (reference sequence). The CDR3 has 15 residues. V was pared by 1 base and J by 6 bases, with 4 bases of the junction left unmatched. Sequencing used peripheral blood. The chain combines TRBV19 with TRBJ1-1; 11 positions match TRBD1. This sequence originates from an elderly woman with COVID-19, enrolled during active disease. CDR3 amino acids: CASSIGGTGGPEAFF. The DNA for the CDR3 is TGTGCCAGTAGTATAGGGGGGACAGGGGGGCCTGAAGCTTTCTTT.